This record concerns one T cell receptor (beta chain) sequence. The PCR employed 60 Vbeta primers together with 13 Jbeta primers. Profiled with immunoSEQ multiplex PCR; TCRdb holds only in-frame clones, not every one. The sample totals more than 50,000 clones. This sample was taken from a study of cytomegalovirus exposure and HLA in healthy donors. CDR3 length: 18 residues. Germline V CDR1 and CDR2: SEHNR, FQNEAQ (reference sequence). The chain joins TRBV7-9 to TRBJ2-5; 9 nucleotides align to TRBD2. Judging by the DNA end, TRBJ2-7 fits better; the J call may be wrong. This sequence originates from a man younger than 30 in good health and CMV-seropositive. Sequenced: PBMCs. CDR3 in amino acids: CASSSPALTGTSRREQYF. In nucleotides, the CDR3 is TGTGCCAGCAGCTCACCCGCTCTAACCGGGACTAGCCGACGCGAGCAGTACTTC.